The TCR beta chain described here comes from a study of tumor and adjacent non-tumor tissue in lung cancer. Germline V gene data show CDR1 as DFQATT and CDR2 as SNEGSKA (reference sequence). The V gene end was trimmed by 7 bases and the J gene end by 0 bases; junction bases not matched to a gene: 6. CDR3 length: 14 amino acids. A modified ARM-PCR protocol with three rounds of nested PCR amplified TCRbeta. TCRdb reprocessed the multiplex PCR reads via MiXCR and lists one record per CDR3 protein. Here the sample spans some 71,000 distinct CDR3 sequences, around 77% being singletons. RNA was extracted from bulk tissue without any cell sorting.

The chain carries TRBV20-1 and TRBJ2-1; 7 bases fit TRBD2. This TCR came from a woman aged 35 to 49 with non-small cell lung cancer. The specimen sequenced was lung tumor tissue. The CDR3 DNA reads as TGCAGTGTTGGGGGGGAGAGCTCCTACAATGAGCAGTTCTTC. Its protein is CSVGGESSYNEQFF.